The 23 T cell receptor beta chains in this list originate from one sample, sequenced in a study of cytomegalovirus exposure and HLA in healthy donors. Primers included in the PCR were 60 Vbeta and 13 Jbeta primers. The assay was immunoSEQ multiplex PCR, and TCRdb's table has in-frame clones only and misses some. The data contain some 100,000 clones, just under 75% of them seen just once; the ten biggest clones take up approximately 2.2%. Input material: PBMCs. All receptors come from a human donor in good health.

This chain joins TRBV2 and TRBJ1-2, with a tentative D call TRBD1 (6 bases). V lost 6 bases to trimming and J lost 4 bases, with 9 bases between them. Germline CDR1 is SNHLY and CDR2 is FYNNEI. The CDR3 runs 12 residues. CDR3 DNA sequence: TGTGCCAGCAGGGACAGCCTCTATGGCTACACCTTC. The encoded protein is CASRDSLYGYTF.

V gene TRBV7-2 combines with J gene TRBJ2-1; 9 bases agree with TRBD2. Germline lookup yields CDR1 SGHTA and CDR2 FQGNSA. Unmatched junction bases numbered 7, after V lost 2 bases and J lost 8 bases. The CDR3 spans 15 residues. The CDR3: CASSLSVAGEHEQFF. The CDR3 region has the DNA TGTGCCAGCAGCTTATCGGTAGCGGGAGAACATGAGCAGTTCTTC.

V usage is TRBV30 and J usage is TRBJ2-2; TRBD1 matches 8 bases. The CDR3 spans 12 residues. The junction had 0 bases not matched to a gene; V was cut back by 4 bases and J by 5 bases. The germline V gene encodes CDR1 GTSNPN and CDR2 SVGIG (reference sequence). CDR3 sequence: CAWNRGTGELFF. CDR3 sequence (DNA): TGTGCCTGGAACAGGGGGACCGGGGAGCTGTTTTTT.

This clone appeared a few times. V gene TRBV2 combines with J gene TRBJ2-5, with 8 bases identical to TRBD1. Germline V lookup: CDR1 SNHLY, CDR2 FYNNEI. The CDR3 covers 16 residues. The trim removed 6 bases at V and 0 bases at J, leaving 9 bases unmatched. The CDR3 DNA reads as TGTGCCAGCAGAGCAACCGGGACAGGAAACCAAGAGACCCAGTACTTC. This codes for CASRATGTGNQETQYF.

The genes are TRBV29-1 and TRBJ2-3, with D possibly TRBD1 on 6 matching bases. V shed 4 bases and J shed 0 bases, with 11 bases lying between them. CDR3 length: 14 residues. Germline CDR1 is SQVTM and CDR2 is ANQGSEA. CDR3 nucleotide sequence: TGCAGCGTTGGACAGGCCACTAGCACAGATACGCAGTATTTT. Residues: CSVGQATSTDTQYF.

About this clone: One end of the junction is discordant with germline, which a read error may explain. V gene TRBV2 combines with J gene TRBJ2-2; 9 bases are a match to TRBD2. The CDR3 sequence is 17 residues long. Germline lookup yields CDR1 SNHLY and CDR2 FYNNEI. The CDR3 region has the DNA TGTGCCAGCAGCGAAGATCGTTCCGCGGGAGGGCCCGGGGAGCTGTTTTTT. Its protein is CASSEDRSAGGPGELFF.

The chain carries TRBV30 and TRBJ1-6, with no clear D. Germline-derived CDR1 and CDR2 are GTSNPN and SVGIG (reference sequence). This CDR3 has 13 residues. The V end was cut by 4 bases, the J end by 9 bases, with 13 bases between. The CDR3 region has the DNA TGTGCCTGGAAGGAGGGATTGAGTTCACCCCTCCACTTT. Translated, it gives CAWKEGLSSPLHF.

The rearrangement joins TRBV4-3 to TRBJ1-2, with TRBD1 identical over 9 bases. J gave up 0 bases and V 3 bases, and 5 bases lay outside the gene matches. CDR3 length: 16 amino acids. Germline CDR1 is LGHNA and CDR2 is YSLEER. The CDR3 loop is CASSQARTGANYGYTF. The CDR3 coding sequence is TGCGCCAGCAGCCAGGCTAGGACAGGGGCTAACTATGGCTACACCTTC.

The chain joins TRBV5-4 to TRBJ2-1; 11 bases fit TRBD2. With 4 bases clipped from V and 6 bases from J, the junction kept 12 bases outside the gene matches. Germline assignment: CDR1 SGHNT and CDR2 YYREEE (reference sequence). The CDR3 runs to 17 residues. CDR3 sequence: CASSPGTSGIGGNEQFF. CDR3 DNA sequence: TGTGCCAGCAGCCCCGGGACTAGCGGTATAGGGGGCAATGAGCAGTTCTTC.

This clone was detected a few times. This chain connects TRBV29-1 to TRBJ2-5; 7 positions agree with TRBD2. CDR1 and CDR2 from the germline V gene are SQVTM and ANQGSEA. The CDR3 covers 14 residues. V gave up 4 bases and J gave up 4 bases; unmatched junction bases: 9. The DNA for the CDR3 is TGCAGCGTTGTGGGGGGAGGGAGGGGAGAGACCCAGTACTTC. Translation: CSVVGGGRGETQYF.

The chain is built from TRBV5-5 and TRBJ1-1; no definite D call. Germline V gene sequence: CDR1 SGHKS, CDR2 YYEKEE (reference sequence). CDR3 length equals 13 residues. V was shortened by 2 bases and J by 5 bases, with 10 bases between the two germline ends. CDR3 in amino acids: CASSFGEGTEAFF. The CDR3 DNA is TGTGCCAGCAGCTTCGGTGAGGGTACTGAAGCTTTCTTT.

J is TRBJ1-1 and V is TRBV5-1, with TRBD1 identical over 8 bases. The J segment lost 1 base and the V segment lost 4 bases, leaving 3 bases of the junction unmatched. The CDR3 sequence is 14 residues long. Germline CDR1 SGHRS, CDR2 YFSETQ. The CDR3 is CASSRDRWNTEAFF. In DNA form, the CDR3 reads TGCGCCAGCAGCCGGGACAGGTGGAACACTGAAGCTTTCTTT.

The V and J genes are TRBV4-2 and TRBJ2-2, with TRBD2 identical over 10 bases. This CDR3 has 16 residues. From germline, CDR1 is LGHNA and CDR2 YNFKEQ. J gave up 6 bases and V 4 bases, and 8 bases lay outside the gene matches. CDR3 DNA: TGTGCCAGCAGCCCCGAGGGGAGCGGGGGGGCCGGGGAGCTGTTTTTT. This codes for CASSPEGSGGAGELFF.

The rearrangement links TRBV6-5 to TRBJ1-1; D call uncertain. Trimming removed 2 bases from V and 5 bases from J, with 15 bases in between. The V gene's germline CDR1 is MNHEY and CDR2 SVGAGI. This CDR3 spans 15 amino acids. Here the CDR3 reads CASSYPNGVGTEAFF. In nucleotides, the CDR3 is TGTGCCAGCAGTTACCCAAACGGGGTAGGGACTGAAGCTTTCTTT.

The V gene is TRBV7-9, the J gene TRBJ2-7, with TRBD1 as a possible D gene (6 bases). The germline V and J ends were trimmed by 5 bases and 4 bases, with 15 bases remaining between them. In germline, CDR1 is SEHNR, CDR2 FQNEAQ (reference sequence). This CDR3 spans 14 amino acids. The CDR3 loop is CASSHREGVYEQYF. In DNA form, the CDR3 reads TGTGCCAGCAGCCACAGGGAAGGAGTTTACGAGCAGTACTTC.

V usage is TRBV6-5 and J usage is TRBJ1-3; D is possibly TRBD1 (5 bases). The CDR3 loop spans 15 amino acids. The V end was cut by 0 bases, the J end by 6 bases, with 12 bases between. Germline assignment: CDR1 MNHEY and CDR2 SVGAGI. The CDR3 region is CASSYSGVAANTIYF. The CDR3, as DNA: TGTGCCAGCAGTTACTCAGGGGTCGCCGCAAACACCATATATTTT.

V usage is TRBV9 and J usage is TRBJ1-6, with no clear D. CDR1 and CDR2 (germline): SGDLS, YYNGEE. CDR3 length: 14 residues. The V gene lost 3 bases and the J gene lost 9 bases, with 13 bases spanning the gap. CDR3 sequence reads: CASSAQDLGSPLHF. CDR3 sequence (DNA): TGTGCCAGCAGCGCTCAGGATTTGGGTTCACCCCTCCACTTT.

The gene calls are TRBV5-1 and TRBJ2-3; a weak D match, TRBD1 (6 bases). Germline CDR1 is SGHRS and CDR2 is YFSETQ. The CDR3 length is 15 residues. Trimming took 3 bases from V and 4 from J, leaving 15 bases between them. The CDR3 here is CASSSLTGSADTQYF. The CDR3 nucleotides are TGCGCCAGCAGCTCCCTAACAGGGAGCGCAGATACGCAGTATTTT.

This clone has a single count. The V and J genes are TRBV13 and TRBJ2-2; 7 nucleotides agree with TRBD1. This CDR3 has 15 amino acids. V gave up 4 bases and J gave up 4 bases; unmatched junction bases: 6. From germline, CDR1 is PRHDT and CDR2 FYEKMQ (reference sequence). CDR3 DNA: TGTGCCAGCAGCTCTCGGGGACAGATCACCGGGGAGCTGTTTTTT. Protein product: CASSSRGQITGELFF. The full variable domain, in which reference TRBV13 and TRBJ2-2 provide the parts outside the CDR3, is AAGVIQSPRHLIKEKRETATLKCYPIPRHDTVYWYQQGPGQDPQFLISFYEKMQSDKGSIPDRFSAQQFSDYHSELNMSSLELGDSALYFCASSSRGQITGELFFGEGSRLTVL.

The chain uses TRBV28 and TRBJ2-7; 10 bases are shared with TRBD2. CDR3 length: 14 residues. The germline CDR1 and CDR2 sequences are MDHEN and SYDVKM. J lost 4 bases, V lost 5 bases, and 5 bases had no gene match. CDR3 residues: CASSTTSGWYEQYF. Here the CDR3 DNA reads TGTGCCAGCAGTACGACTAGCGGGTGGTACGAGCAGTACTTC.

This chain joins TRBV30 and TRBJ2-7; D perhaps matches TRBD1 (5 bases). This CDR3 has 13 amino acids. From germline, CDR1 is GTSNPN and CDR2 SVGIG (reference sequence). V was cut by 3 bases and J by 2 bases, with 11 bases left in between. CDR3 DNA: TGTGCCTGGAGCGGGCAGGGCCCCTACGAGCAGTACTTC. This codes for CAWSGQGPYEQYF.

This chain connects TRBV11-2 to TRBJ2-7; 7 nucleotides agree with TRBD1. Trimming at V came to 1 base and at J to 2 bases, leaving 2 bases not matched to a gene. Germline assignment: CDR1 SGHAT and CDR2 FQNNGV. The CDR3 spans 14 residues. In DNA form, the CDR3 reads TGTGCCAGCAGCTTAGGGGGGACAGCCTACGAGCAGTACTTC. Amino acids: CASSLGGTAYEQYF.

The genes are TRBV7-2 and TRBJ2-3; D is perhaps TRBD2 (6 bases). The germline V gene has CDR1 SGHTA and CDR2 FQGNSA. The germline V and J ends were trimmed by 3 bases and 11 bases, with 18 bases remaining between them. The CDR3 is made up of 14 amino acids. The CDR3, as DNA: TGTGCCAGCAGCTTTTCCCCCCCCGGGACTCTGCAGTATTTT. Its protein is CASSFSPPGTLQYF.